Listed below are T cell receptor beta chains from one sample, sequenced in a study of cytomegalovirus exposure and HLA in healthy donors. Using immunoSEQ multiplex PCR, the repertoire was profiled, and TCRdb retains in-frame clones only, with some absent. The data contain about 140,000 clones, less than 9.5% of them singletons. The specimen was PBMCs. Receptors originate from a male donor in good health and CMV-seronegative. The CDR3 runs from the conserved cysteine through the conserved F or W. D genes are given only for firm matches. The size field is filled for only some rows; it gives once, few, many or a size class.

j_call | clone_size | v_call | d_call | cdr3_aa | cdr3_nt
TRBJ1-4 | few | TRBV28 | NA | CASSSEQETNEKLFF | TGTGCCAGCAGTTCGGAACAGGAGACTAATGAAAAACTGTTTTTT
TRBJ2-2 | NA | TRBV2 | NA | CASSESGEWTGELFF | TGTGCCAGCAGTGAGTCGGGGGAGTGGACCGGGGAGCTGTTTTTT
TRBJ2-7 | NA | TRBV28 | TRBD1 | CASKGGTGPYEQYF | TGTGCCAGCAAGGGCGGGACAGGGCCCTACGAGCAGTACTTC
TRBJ2-1 | few | TRBV6-5 | NA | CASSAAGRAINEQFF | TGTGCCAGCAGTGCGGCCGGGAGAGCCATCAATGAGCAGTTCTTC
TRBJ1-5 | once | TRBV6-6 | NA | CASSYGREGQPQHF | TGTGCCAGCAGTTACGGCAGGGAGGGTCAGCCCCAGCATTTT
TRBJ1-2 | NA | TRBV11-2 | NA | CASSFAGSYGYTF | TGTGCCAGCAGCTTCGCAGGTTCTTATGGCTACACCTTC
TRBJ2-7 | NA | TRBV4-2 | TRBD2 | CASNRTSREQYF | TGTGCCAGCAACAGGACTAGTCGTGAGCAGTACTTC
TRBJ2-7 | NA | TRBV5-1 | NA | CASSVDVRSSYEQYF | TGCGCCAGCAGCGTGGACGTAAGGAGCTCCTACGAGCAGTACTTC
TRBJ2-3 | few | TRBV9 | TRBD2 | CASSVDLAGRGDTQYF | TGTGCCAGCAGCGTAGATCTAGCGGGGAGGGGAGATACGCAGTATTTT
TRBJ1-1 | NA | TRBV4-1 | TRBD1 | CASSQAWGQMNTEAFF | TGCGCCAGCAGCCAAGCCTGGGGACAGATGAACACTGAAGCTTTCTTT
TRBJ2-7 | NA | TRBV7-8 | TRBD2 | CASSPGLAFYEQYF | TGTGCCAGCAGCCCCGGACTAGCTTTTTACGAGCAGTACTTC
TRBJ2-1 | NA | TRBV7-9 | NA | CASSRGTGETYNEQFF | TGTGCCAGCAGCCGCGGGACGGGGGAAACCTACAATGAGCAGTTCTTC
TRBJ2-6 | few | TRBV19 | TRBD1 | CASSRGQVGGANVLTF | TGTGCCAGTAGTCGCGGACAGGTTGGAGGGGCCAACGTCCTGACTTTC
TRBJ2-3 | NA | TRBV11-2 | NA | CASTWGTSTDTQYF | TGTGCCAGCACCTGGGGGACTAGCACAGATACGCAGTATTTT
TRBJ2-2 | few | TRBV9 | TRBD1 | CASKGQLNTGELFF | TGTGCCAGCAAGGGACAGCTCAACACCGGGGAGCTGTTTTTT
TRBJ1-2 | NA | TRBV5-1 | TRBD1 | CASRPGGSTGYTF | TGCGCCAGCAGGCCAGGGGGATCGACTGGCTACACCTTC
TRBJ2-1 | NA | TRBV30 | NA | CAWSAGTLNEQFF | TGTGCCTGGAGTGCCGGGACTTTGAATGAGCAGTTCTTC
TRBJ2-7 | NA | TRBV4-3 | NA | CASSQDALGREQYF | TGCGCCAGCAGCCAAGATGCACTGGGCAGGGAGCAGTACTTC
TRBJ2-7 | NA | TRBV4-1 | NA | CASSQDRGQGRAYEQYF | TGCGCCAGCAGCCAAGATCGAGGGCAGGGGAGGGCCTACGAGCAGTACTTC
TRBJ1-3 | NA | TRBV2 | TRBD1 | CASSPGEGAGSGNTIYF | TGTGCCAGCAGCCCGGGAGAGGGGGCCGGCTCTGGAAACACCATATATTTT